A selection of T cell receptor beta chains follows, all from one sample in a study of breast tumors, draining lymph nodes, adjacent tissues. TCRdb called the multiplex PCR reads again in MiXCR, with one record for every CDR3 protein. The profile shows 200,000 to 300,000 distinct CDR3 sequences, 30% of them singletons. Sequenced material: axillary lymph node tissue. These receptor sequences come from a female donor with breast cancer. Some clones in this sample may be carry-over from other donors' samples. Each CDR3 is given with its conserved first and last residue. Each record gives: D gene, J gene, V gene, clone size, CDR3 DNA, CDR3 protein. A D gene is named only where the DNA matches it firmly. Some rows have no size entry. The others give once, few or many, or a class for an expanded clone.

>-|TRBJ2-1|TRBV27|-
TGTGCCAGCAGCATAGGGGAAACTGAGCAGTTCTTC
CASSIGETEQFF
>TRBD2|TRBJ2-1|TRBV19|-
TGTGCCAGTAAGGGGACTAGCGGGAGTAATGAGCAGTTCTTC
CASKGTSGSNEQFF
>-|TRBJ2-5|TRBV6-6|-
TGTGCCAGCAGTCACTCGGGACGAAACGGGTTACAAGAGACCCAGTACTTC
CASSHSGRNGLQETQYF
>TRBD1|TRBJ1-5|TRBV20-1|-
TGCAGTGCTAGGTCAGGGGGTTGGAATCAGCCCCAGCATTTT
CSARSGGWNQPQHF
>-|TRBJ2-3|TRBV4-2|many
TGTGCCAGCAGCCGAGAGAGGGGTTCAGATACGCAGTATTTT
CASSRERGSDTQYF
>-|TRBJ2-7|TRBV5-6|-
TGTGCCAGCACACCGGGACGTCCCAAATACGAGCAGTACTTC
CASTPGRPKYEQYF
>TRBD2|TRBJ2-7|TRBV10-3|many
TGTGCCATCAGTGAGTCCCTAGCGGGAAGACTGGGGGAGCAGTACTTC
CAISESLAGRLGEQYF
>TRBD1|TRBJ1-5|TRBV12-3/TRBV12-4|many
TGTGCCAGCAGTTCTACGGACAGGGGAGAGGGGCAGCCCCAGCATTTT
CASSSTDRGEGQPQHF
>-|TRBJ2-7|TRBV30|-
TGTGCCTGGAGTGCCTTACTTGGGCCTGGTTACGAGCAGTACTTC
CAWSALLGPGYEQYF
>TRBD2|TRBJ2-3|TRBV9|many
TGTGCCAGCAGCGCACCGGGACTAGTGCCAGATACGCAGTATTTT
CASSAPGLVPDTQYF
>-|TRBJ2-5|TRBV6-1|-
TGTGCCAGCAGTTACGGTCGGGAGACCCTGTACTTC
CASSYGRETLYF
>-|TRBJ2-5|TRBV15|-
TGTGCCACCAGCAGTGACAGGACTAGAGGGCAAGAGACCCAGTACTTC
CATSSDRTRGQETQYF
>-|TRBJ2-1|TRBV20-1|many
TGCAGTGCTAGAGATAGGTTCCCCCCTTACAATGAGCAGTTCTTC
CSARDRFPPYNEQFF
>-|TRBJ1-4|TRBV2|-
TGTGCCAGCAGAGACGAGCAAATCAATCAGGTGTTTTTT
CASRDEQINQVFF
>-|TRBJ2-1|TRBV2|once
TGTGCCAGCCGGGGGGCGGGACACAATGAGCAGTTCTTC
CASRGAGHNEQFF
>-|TRBJ2-1|TRBV5-8|-
TGTGCCAGCAGCATTTTAGTAGTAAGGGGGTGCAATGAGCAGTTCTTC
CASSILVVRGCNEQFF
>TRBD1|TRBJ1-4|TRBV20-1|many
TGCAGTGCTGCTGACAGGGGGAAAGAAAAACTGTTTTTT
CSAADRGKEKLFF
>TRBD2|TRBJ2-5|TRBV20-1|many
TGCAGTGCTAGAGACGGACTAGCTGGCGAGACCCAGTACTTC
CSARDGLAGETQYF
>TRBD1|TRBJ1-2|TRBV10-3|many
TGTGCCAACCGACAGGGGGTTGATGGCTACACCTTC
CANRQGVDGYTF
>-|TRBJ2-5|TRBV15|many
TGTGCCACCAGCAGAGGGACAGAAGAGACCCAGTACTTC
CATSRGTEETQYF
>TRBD1|TRBJ1-6|TRBV5-5|many
TGTGCCAGCAGCATGACAGGGTTTAATTCACCCCTCCACTTT
CASSMTGFNSPLHF
>-|TRBJ1-4|TRBV5-8|few
TGTGCCAGCAGCCCCTTTGCAACTAATGAAAAACTGTTTTTT
CASSPFATNEKLFF
>TRBD1|TRBJ1-2|TRBV6-4|many
TGTGCCAGCAGTGACAAAGGGGGCGCTTCCTATGGCTACACCTTC
CASSDKGGASYGYTF
>TRBD1|TRBJ2-6|TRBV7-2|many
TGTGCCAGCGGGACAGGCCCCTCTGGGGCCAACGTCCTGACTTTC
CASGTGPSGANVLTF
>-|TRBJ2-4|TRBV20-1|few
TGCAGTGCTAGAGAATCTGACGGGATGGCCAAAAACATTCAGTACTTC
CSARESDGMAKNIQYF
>TRBD2|TRBJ2-7|TRBV18|-
TGTGCCAGCTCATCTAGCGGGAGTCTTAACGAGCAGTACTTC
CASSSSGSLNEQYF
>-|TRBJ2-5|TRBV6-2/TRBV6-3|many
TGTGCCAGCAGACGGGGTGGGGTCCAGGGGACCCAGTACTTC
CASRRGGVQGTQYF
>-|TRBJ2-7|TRBV9|-
TGTGCCAGCAGCCAAGAGAGGATGGCAGGGACGACCTCCGAGCAGTACTTC
CASSQERMAGTTSEQYF
>-|TRBJ1-5|TRBV30|-
TGTGCCTGGAGTAGCCAAGGCAATCATCCCCAGCATTTT
CAWSSQGNHPQHF
>-|TRBJ1-2|TRBV19|many
TGTGCCAGTCGGAGTGAACTAATTCACTATGGCTACACCTTC
CASRSELIHYGYTF
>-|TRBJ2-5|TRBV19|many
TGTGCCAGTAGTATTGCTGGGAGGGAGACCCAGTACTTC
CASSIAGRETQYF
>-|TRBJ1-1|TRBV7-9|few
TGTGCCAGCAGCTTCGAATTTGGGGCAAAGAACACTGAACCTTTCTTT
CASSFEFGAKNTEPFF
>-|TRBJ2-3|TRBV3-1|many
TGTGCCAGCAGCCAAGATGGGGCGGGCGGGGATACGCAGTATTTT
CASSQDGAGGDTQYF
>-|TRBJ1-3|TRBV6-5|many
TGTGCCAGCAGTTATAGGGCCATCTCTGGAAACACCATATATTTT
CASSYRAISGNTIYF
>TRBD1|TRBJ2-5|TRBV20-1|-
TGCAGTGCTAGGGAATACAGGGGCAATCAGCCCCAGTACTTC
CSAREYRGNQPQYF
>TRBD2|TRBJ2-2|TRBV7-8|-
TGTGCCAGCAGCTCCACCGGACTAGCGGGAGTCACCGGTCAGCTGTTTTTT
CASSSTGLAGVTGQLFF
>-|TRBJ2-1|TRBV14|many
TGTGCCAGCAGCCAAGACTTCAATGAGCAGTTCTTC
CASSQDFNEQFF
>TRBD1|TRBJ2-5|TRBV20-1|many
TGCAGTGCTAGAGAAGGGACAGAACAAGAGACCCAGTACTTC
CSAREGTEQETQYF
>-|TRBJ2-2|TRBV12-3/TRBV12-4|many
TGTGCCAGCAGTGCCAGACAGTACACCGGGGAGCTGTTTTTT
CASSARQYTGELFF
>-|TRBJ2-2|TRBV6-5|few
TGTGCCAGCAGCCACCGCCTAGCCTCGAACACCGGGGAGCTGTTTTTT
CASSHRLASNTGELFF
>TRBD1|TRBJ2-5|TRBV6-6|many
TGTGCCAGCAGGACAGGGGGCAAAGAGACCCAGTACTTC
CASRTGGKETQYF
>-|TRBJ1-4|TRBV20-1|many
TGCAGTGCTAGCCTACAGGGAGGTGAAAAACTGTTTTTT
CSASLQGGEKLFF
>-|TRBJ2-1|TRBV6-1|many
TGTGCCAGCAGGATCGAGCCAGCAGCCAATGAGCAGTTCTTC
CASRIEPAANEQFF
>-|TRBJ1-5|TRBV7-8|many
TGTGCCAGCACCTCAAAGGGGTGGGGGACGCCGAATCAGCCCCAGCATTTT
CASTSKGWGTPNQPQHF
>-|TRBJ2-3|TRBV29-1|-
TGCAGCGTGAGGGATACGCAGTATTTT
CSVRDTQYF
>-|TRBJ2-1|TRBV7-8|many
TGTGCCAGCAGCCCAGGATTGGCGGGACTCTCCTACAATGAGCAGTTCTTC
CASSPGLAGLSYNEQFF
>TRBD1|TRBJ2-2|TRBV5-8|many
TGTGCCAGCAGCCGGGACAGGACCGGGGAGCTGTTTTTT
CASSRDRTGELFF
>-|TRBJ1-6|TRBV19|-
TGTGCCTGCCAACCGGGACTGAGAAATTCACCCCTCCACTTT
CACQPGLRNSPLHF
>-|TRBJ1-5|TRBV5-8|many
TGTGCCAGCAGCTTGGATCAGCCCCAGCATTTT
CASSLDQPQHF
>-|TRBJ2-3|TRBV2|many
TGTGCCAGCACGGATACACGAAAAACAGATACGCAGTATTTT
CASTDTRKTDTQYF
>-|TRBJ2-7|TRBV7-3|many
TGTGCCAGCAGCTTACAGGCAGGACCTTACGAGCAGTACTTC
CASSLQAGPYEQYF
>-|TRBJ1-3|TRBV15|many
TGTGCCACCAGCAGAGATACAGGGAGAGGAAACACCATATATTTT
CATSRDTGRGNTIYF
>-|TRBJ1-5|TRBV5-4|many
TGTGCCAGCAGCGATGGGCCGTCCTCGAGTCAGCCCCAGCATTTT
CASSDGPSSSQPQHF
>-|TRBJ2-7|TRBV7-6|many
TGTGCCAGCAGCCCGAGTGGGGTCGAGCAGTACTTC
CASSPSGVEQYF
>-|TRBJ2-7|TRBV20-1|many
TGCAGTGCTAGAGGGGGGGCATCCTCCTACGAGCAGTACTTC
CSARGGASSYEQYF
>TRBD1|TRBJ1-2|TRBV10-3|-
TGTGCCAGCAGTGGAACGCGGACAGGGACTAACTATGGCGACACCTTC
CASSGTRTGTNYGDTF
>-|TRBJ2-1|TRBV11-2|many
TGTGCCAGCAGCTTACAGTTAATAGCGTACTACAATGAGCAGTTCTTC
CASSLQLIAYYNEQFF